This T cell receptor beta chain was sequenced in a study of cytomegalovirus exposure and HLA in healthy donors. CDR1 and CDR2 (germline): SGDLS, YYNGEE. The CDR3 length is 16 residues. V was cut by 0 bases and J by 0 bases, with 10 bases left in between. Study results and caveats: Across donors, presence/absence analyses took sequencing depth to be roughly uniform. Reports described diagnosis of cytomegalovirus status by the classifier as highly specific and sensitive.

Donors consisted of healthy bone marrow donors. A multiplex PCR was run with 60 Vbeta primers and 13 Jbeta primers. Methods used by the authors: A follow-up analysis tallied 65 million to 80 million unique TCR beta chains, roughly 11 million shared. This table comes from immunoSEQ multiplex PCR, and its TCRdb copy is limited to in-frame clones, with some not included. V, J and clone size reflect that table, while D and trimming were determined from the DNA. The sample lists 95,000 to 150,000 clones, around 80% occurring once. A single count supports this clone. Its antigen is not identified. The specimen sequenced was PBMCs. The TCR comes from a female donor in good health and CMV-seropositive. The V call is TRBV9, the J call TRBJ1-3; D remains ambiguous. The CDR3 region has the DNA TGTGCCAGCAGCGTAGCTACGGGGTTCTCTGGAAACACCATATATTTT. Amino acids: CASSVATGFSGNTIYF.